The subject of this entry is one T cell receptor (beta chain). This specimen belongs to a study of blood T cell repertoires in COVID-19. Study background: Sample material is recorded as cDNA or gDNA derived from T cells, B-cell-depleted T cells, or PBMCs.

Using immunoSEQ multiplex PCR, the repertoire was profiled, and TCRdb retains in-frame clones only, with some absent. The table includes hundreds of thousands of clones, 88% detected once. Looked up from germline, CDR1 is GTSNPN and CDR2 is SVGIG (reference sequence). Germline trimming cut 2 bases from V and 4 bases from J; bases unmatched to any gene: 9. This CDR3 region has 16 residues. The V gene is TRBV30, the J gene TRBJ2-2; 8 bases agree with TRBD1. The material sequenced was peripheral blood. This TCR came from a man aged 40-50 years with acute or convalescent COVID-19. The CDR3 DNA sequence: TGTGCCTGGAGTTTAGAGACAGGGGCTCTCACCGGGGAGCTGTTTTTT. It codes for CAWSLETGALTGELFF.